The text below deals with one T cell receptor beta chain. These data are taken from a study of blood T cell repertoires in COVID-19. About the study: From T cells, B-cell-depleted T cells, or PBMCs came the material, which was cDNA or gDNA.

The repertoire was sequenced with immunoSEQ multiplex PCR; TCRdb's copy has only in-frame clones and lacks some. The profile shows around 220,000 clones, roughly 80% of them singletons. This CDR3 comprises 15 residues. CDR1 and CDR2 (germline): SGHTA, FQGNSA. The V and J ends lost 5 bases and 0 bases, in that order; junction bases with no gene match: 4. V is TRBV7-2 and J is TRBJ2-7, with TRBD2 matching 10 bases. This receptor was obtained from a human donor in a cohort sampled during active COVID-19. Input material: peripheral blood. The CDR3, as DNA: TGTGCCAGCAGCCCCAGGACTAGCGGCTCCTACGAGCAGTACTTC. As protein: CASSPRTSGSYEQYF.